This TCR beta chain was sequenced during a study of T-cell memory formation after mild COVID-19. Study summary: Most TCR clusters belonged to a single donor.

Study-level points and caveats: Among clones contracting day 15 to 85, CD4/CD8 was balanced, whereas later expanders leaned CD4+.

The CDR3 contains 15 residues. Germline CDR1 and CDR2: MNHEY and SVGEGT. The germline V and J ends were trimmed by 6 bases and 2 bases, with 15 bases remaining between them. With constant-segment primers, 5'RACE yielded cDNA libraries of TCR alpha and TCR beta that carried sample barcodes and UMIs. In TCRdb, the 5' RACE reads were re-called with MiXCR into one record per CDR3 protein. The sample carries 210,000 or so distinct CDR3 sequences, over 9.5% recorded once. On this clonotype: Antigen: not known.

The sequence derives from a young man who had mild COVID-19 (a few samples of this study predate the infection). Cell type and time point are not known. Sequenced input: PBMCs or a T cell subset sorted from them (not recorded which). The chain combines TRBV6-2 or TRBV6-3 with TRBJ2-3; D is perhaps TRBD2 (7 bases). The CDR3 DNA reads as TGTGCCAGCAGCACGGGCGGGGGCCCCACAGATACGCAGTATTTT. Residues: CASSTGGGPTDTQYF.